These 22 T cell receptor beta chains were sequenced from one sample in a study of blood T cell repertoires in COVID-19. The method was immunoSEQ multiplex PCR; TCRdb's version includes in-frame clones alone and lacks a portion of them. Among over 100,000 clones listed, over 75% were seen once. Sequencing used peripheral blood. Receptors originate from a woman in her forties or fifties with acute or convalescent COVID-19.

This CDR3 reads CASSGLGQGNGELFF. CDR3 DNA: TGTGCCAGCAGCGGGTTGGGACAGGGTAACGGGGAGCTGTTTTTT. J is TRBJ2-2 and V is TRBV7-7; TRBD1 matches at 9 bases. After removal of 5 bases from V and 7 bases from J, the junction contained 8 bases not matched to a gene. From germline, CDR1 is SSHAT and CDR2 FNYEAQ (reference sequence). The CDR3 spans 15 residues.

V gene TRBV9 combines with J gene TRBJ1-4, with TRBD1 identical over 9 bases. V gave up 3 bases and J gave up 5 bases; unmatched junction bases: 5. The CDR3 is made up of 15 amino acids. Germline CDR1 and CDR2: SGDLS and YYNGEE. The DNA of the CDR3 is TGTGCCAGCAGCGCCCCGACAGGGGGGAATGAAAAACTGTTTTTT. Translated: CASSAPTGGNEKLFF. Based on the CDR3 plus reference TRBV9 and TRBJ1-4, the full variable domain is DSGVTQTPKHLITATGQRVTLRCSPRSGDLSVYWYQQSLDQGLQFLIQYYNGEERAKGNILERFSAQQFPDLHSELNLSSLELGDSALYFCASSAPTGGNEKLFFGSGTQLSVL.

The count of this clone is one. Mismatch with germline at one junction end may stem from a read error. This sequence joins TRBV10-3 and TRBJ1-3; no clear D. CDR3 size: 15 residues. Germline CDR1 ENHRY, CDR2 SYGVKD. Here the CDR3 reads CATSAGISSGNTIYF. CDR3 bases: TGTGCCACCAGTGCCGGGATCTCCTCTGGAAACACCATATATTTT.

This rearrangement joins TRBV6-5 to TRBJ1-1, with D perhaps matching TRBD1 (6 bases). Germline V lookup: CDR1 MNHEY, CDR2 SVGAGI. Trimming pared 7 bases from V and 3 bases from J, leaving 15 bases between. There are 14 residues in the CDR3. For the CDR3, the DNA is TGTGCCAGCAACCCACAGGGTTGGGACACTGAAGCTTTCTTT. Its protein product is CASNPQGWDTEAFF.

This clone was found a few times. The chain has TRBV18 and TRBJ1-6, with a possible D match to TRBD1 (6 bases). The CDR3 spans 14 residues. Germline CDR1 KGHSH, CDR2 LQKENI. V was clipped by 4 bases and J by 6 bases, with 10 bases between them. The CDR3 DNA is TGTGCCAGCTCACAGACAGGCTTTAATTCACCCCTCCACTTT. As protein: CASSQTGFNSPLHF.

The V call is TRBV6-5, the J call TRBJ2-1; D perhaps matches TRBD2 (6 bases). The CDR3 length is 13 residues. The V and J ends lost 3 bases and 7 bases respectively, with 10 bases between them. The V gene's germline CDR1 is MNHEY and CDR2 SVGAGI. CDR3: CASSYSEGNEQFF. The CDR3 DNA sequence: TGTGCCAGCAGTTATTCGGAGGGGAATGAGCAGTTCTTC.

This chain connects TRBV4-2 to TRBJ1-2, with 7 positions matching TRBD1. The V gene's germline CDR1 is LGHNA and CDR2 YNFKEQ. Germline trimming cut 1 base from V and 8 bases from J; bases unmatched to any gene: 13. The CDR3 runs to 16 residues. CDR3 loop: CASSQGNNRGLEGYTF. CDR3 DNA: TGTGCCAGCAGCCAAGGGAACAACAGGGGTCTCGAAGGCTACACCTTC.

The chain uses TRBV10-3 and TRBJ2-2; 8 bases fit TRBD2. CDR3 length equals 17 residues. The V gene end was trimmed by 4 bases and the J gene end by 6 bases; junction bases not matched to a gene: 13. Per the germline V gene, CDR1 is ENHRY and CDR2 is SYGVKD. Here the CDR3 DNA reads TGTGCCATCAGTGCCCCTCAGCGGGGGCAACCGTCCGGGGAGCTGTTTTTT. It encodes CAISAPQRGQPSGELFF.

DNA of the CDR3: TGTGCCAGCTCATTTTCTAGCGGGGCCGCCACCGGGGAGCTGTTTTTT. The encoded protein is CASSFSSGAATGELFF. The gene calls are TRBV18 and TRBJ2-2; the match to TRBD2 covers 9 bases. CDR1 is KGHSH and CDR2 is LQKENI in the germline V gene. The V and J ends lost 5 bases and 4 bases, in that order; junction bases with no gene match: 8. The CDR3 runs 16 residues.

This chain links TRBV10-3 with TRBJ2-3, with D perhaps TRBD1 (6 bases). In germline, CDR1 is ENHRY, CDR2 SYGVKD. Trimming left V 10 bases short and J 4 bases short, with 18 bases between. The CDR3 is 14 residues long. CDR3 protein: CATRQGPNADTQYF. The CDR3 coding sequence is TGTGCCACCCGGCAGGGGCCTAACGCAGATACGCAGTATTTT.

Comment on this clone: No DNA is shown, since the ends of the CDR3 on it are uncertain; the CDR3 is the one TCRdb lists. CDR3: CASSSSTSGGPGTDTQYF. This rearrangement joins TRBV5-1 to TRBJ2-3; the DNA was not used to check the table's D call, TRBD2. CDR1 and CDR2 (germline): SGHRS, YFSETQ. The CDR3 numbers 18 amino acids, ends counted.

The CDR3 protein is CASSRDREGNEQFF. The CDR3 nucleotides are TGCGCCAGCAGCCGGGACAGGGAGGGCAATGAGCAGTTCTTC. The J gene is TRBJ2-1, the V gene TRBV4-1; 9 bases are shared with TRBD1. Germline assignment: CDR1 MGHRA and CDR2 YSYEKL. The V segment lost 4 bases and the J segment 6 bases; nucleotides outside the gene matches: 4. CDR3 length equals 14 residues.

This sequence joins TRBV7-9 and TRBJ2-2; 9 bases align to TRBD1. V was pared by 2 bases and J by 3 bases, with 7 bases of the junction left unmatched. Germline-derived CDR1 and CDR2 are SEHNR and FQNEAQ (reference sequence). The CDR3 has 17 residues. The CDR3 loop is CASSLRGDRAYTGELFF. The CDR3 nucleotides read TGTGCCAGCAGCTTAAGAGGGGACAGGGCCTACACCGGGGAGCTGTTTTTT.

The genes are TRBV10-3 and TRBJ1-2; D unclear. CDR1 is ENHRY and CDR2 is SYGVKD in the germline V gene. The V gene lost 2 bases and the J gene lost 8 bases, with 6 bases spanning the gap. The CDR3 extends over 11 amino acids. The CDR3 reads CAISETQGYTF. For the CDR3, the DNA is TGTGCCATCAGTGAGACACAGGGCTACACCTTC.

The chain links TRBV18 to TRBJ1-2, with a weak D call TRBD1 (5 bases). CDR1 is KGHSH and CDR2 is LQKENI in the germline V gene. Trimming removed 4 bases from V and 7 bases from J, with 13 bases in between. The CDR3 contains 13 residues. The CDR3 DNA sequence: TGTGCCAGCTCACAGGGTCTCGGGGGTGGCTACACCTTC. The encoded protein is CASSQGLGGGYTF.

This clone appeared a single time. The chain combines TRBV19 with TRBJ1-2; D remains ambiguous. This CDR3 spans 15 amino acids. The V end was cut by 3 bases, the J end by 0 bases, with 11 bases between. In germline, CDR1 is LNHDA, CDR2 SQIVND (reference sequence). The CDR3, as DNA: TGTGCCAGTAGTATTTCCGCGGGAGCTAACTATGGCTACACCTTC. Its protein product is CASSISAGANYGYTF.

The chain combines TRBV9 with TRBJ1-1; D possibly corresponds to TRBD1 (5 bases). V lost 0 bases and J 1 base, leaving 10 bases between the germline ends. The CDR3 is 15 residues long. Germline CDR1 and CDR2: SGDLS and YYNGEE. Here the CDR3 DNA reads TGTGCCAGCAGCGTAGGGGGCCGGGCGAACACTGAAGCTTTCTTT. Translation: CASSVGGRANTEAFF. The full variable domain, in which reference TRBV9 and TRBJ1-1 provide the parts outside the CDR3, is DSGVTQTPKHLITATGQRVTLRCSPRSGDLSVYWYQQSLDQGLQFLIQYYNGEERAKGNILERFSAQQFPDLHSELNLSSLELGDSALYFCASSVGGRANTEAFFGQGTRLTVV.

The rearrangement uses TRBV5-1 and TRBJ2-7; 9 positions agree with TRBD2. The CDR3 is 15 amino acids. The V gene's germline CDR1 is SGHRS and CDR2 YFSETQ. V shed 3 bases, J shed 6 bases, and the junction held 10 bases outside the gene matches. CDR3 loop: CASSSGGLAPGEQYF. CDR3 in DNA: TGCGCCAGCAGCTCAGGAGGACTAGCGCCTGGCGAGCAGTACTTC.

The chain combines TRBV5-1 with TRBJ2-5; 7 bases are a match to TRBD2. The CDR3 covers 13 residues. Germline CDR1 and CDR2: SGHRS and YFSETQ. J gave up 4 bases and V 0 bases, and 0 bases lay outside the gene matches. CDR3 DNA sequence: TGCGCCAGCAGCTTGGGGGAGGGAGAGACCCAGTACTTC. Encoded protein: CASSLGEGETQYF. Together with reference TRBV5-1 and TRBJ2-5, the CDR3 gives the full variable domain: KAGVTQTPRYLIKTRGQQVTLSCSPISGHRSVSWYQQTPGQGLQFLFEYFSETQRNKGNFPGRFSGRQFSNSRSEMNVSTLELGDSALYLCASSLGEGETQYFGPGTRLLVL.

The rearrangement uses TRBV13 and TRBJ1-2; perhaps TRBD1 as D (6 bases). V lost 3 bases and J lost 4, with 12 bases in between. The CDR3 spans 14 residues. The germline gives CDR1 PRHDT, CDR2 FYEKMQ (reference sequence). CDR3 in amino acids: CASSFADRLYGYTF. The CDR3, as DNA: TGTGCCAGCAGCTTCGCCGACAGGCTCTATGGCTACACCTTC.

This clone was counted only a few times. The DNA of the CDR3 is TGCGCCAGCAGCCCTGGTGGGGGGGCGGCCTCCTACAATGAGCAGTTCTTC. Its translation is CASSPGGGAASYNEQFF. V and J are TRBV5-1 and TRBJ2-1; TRBD2 is a possible D gene (7 bases). Germline loops: CDR1 SGHRS, CDR2 YFSETQ. V was shortened by 4 bases and J by 0 bases, with 17 bases between the two germline ends. The CDR3 totals 17 residues.

This clone was counted once. The chain carries TRBV5-6 and TRBJ2-2, with D possibly matching TRBD1 (5 bases). Per germline, CDR1 SGHDT and CDR2 YYEEEE. The V end lost 0 bases, the J end lost 6 bases, and 9 bases lay between the germline ends. The CDR3 contains 14 residues. The CDR3 coding sequence is TGTGCCAGCAGCTTGGCACAGGCGGCCGGGGAGCTGTTTTTT. Translated, it gives CASSLAQAAGELFF.